These 10 T cell receptor beta chains came from one sample sequenced in a study of T-cell reconstitution after alpha-beta-depleted transplantation in children (dated by TCRdb to the mid-2010s). Library preparation used PCR. Sequencer: Illumina HiSeq 2500. To normalize quantification of the TCRbeta repertoire, the TCR libraries were built with molecular barcoding that relied on unique molecular identifiers. TCRdb itself trimmed the public reads at Q25 with fastp, ran MiXCR and retained productive beta chains. Each CDR3 protein gets just one entry, which takes the most common genes and DNA from the rows behind it. Counted in this sample were about 440,000 distinct CDR3 sequences; roughly two fifths of them appeared once. The ten largest make up about 30% of the sample. In the paper's terms, the treatment or condition label means: allogeneic hematopoietic cell transplantation with graft depleted of TCRalphabeta T cells and CD19 B cells.

Sequenced material: PBMCs, taken before TCRalphabeta/CD19-depleted stem cell transplant. The receptors shown here come from a girl aged 2 to 9 with aplastic anemia, due to receive a stem cell transplant.

CDR3 amino acids: CASSLAASGSREQYF. The CDR3 bases are TGTGCCAGCAGCTTAGCGGCTAGCGGGAGTAGAGAGCAGTACTTC. The chain combines TRBV11-1 with TRBJ2-7; 10 bases align to TRBD2. The CDR3 contains 15 residues. The junction had 6 bases not matched to a gene; V was cut back by 0 bases and J by 7 bases. The germline CDR1 and CDR2 sequences are SGHAT and FQDESV (reference sequence).

This clonotype was found a few times. The chain couples TRBV5-6 to TRBJ2-7, with 12 bases fitting TRBD2. There are 16 residues in the CDR3. Germline CDR1 reads SGHDT; CDR2 reads YYEEEE. Trimming at V came to 6 bases and at J to 0 bases, leaving 7 bases not matched to a gene. This CDR3 is CASIATSGSHSYEQYF. The CDR3 DNA follows: TGTGCCAGCATCGCGACTAGCGGGAGCCACTCCTACGAGCAGTACTTC.

This clonotype was detected a few times. The chain carries TRBV20-1 and TRBJ2-3, with a tentative D call TRBD1 (7 bases). The CDR3 is 14 residues long. Germline V lookup: CDR1 DFQATT, CDR2 SNEGSKA (reference sequence). V was trimmed by 7 bases and J by 3 bases, leaving 17 bases between them. The CDR3 bases are TGCAGTGGTTTGGACAGGAGGGAAACAGATACGCAGTATTTT. Translating gives CSGLDRRETDTQYF.

The chain joins TRBV28 to TRBJ2-1; 12 bases fit TRBD2. In germline, CDR1 is MDHEN, CDR2 SYDVKM. V was clipped by 4 bases and J by 3 bases; unmatched bases: 4. The CDR3 is made up of 16 amino acids. This chain's CDR3 is CASSSQTSGSYNEQFF. The CDR3 nucleotides are TGTGCCAGCAGTTCCCAGACTAGCGGGAGCTACAATGAGCAGTTCTTC. Full variable domain (outside the CDR3, taken from reference TRBV28 and TRBJ2-1): DVKVTQSSRYLVKRTGEKVFLECVQDMDHENMFWYRQDPGLGLRLIYFSYDVKMKEKGDIPEGYSVSREKKERFSLILESASTNQTSMYLCASSSQTSGSYNEQFFGPGTRLTVL.

This clonotype was detected a few times. The CDR3, as DNA: TGTGCCACCAGCCCTGGTCTCATTGGGGACTATGGCTACACCTTC. Translating gives CATSPGLIGDYGYTF. The chain combines TRBV15 with TRBJ1-2, with unresolved D. Germline V lookup: CDR1 LNHNV, CDR2 YYDKDF (reference sequence). The CDR3 has 15 amino acids. V was cut by 5 bases and J by 3 bases, with 16 bases left in between.

This chain uses TRBV3-1 with TRBJ1-5; possibly TRBD1 for D (5 bases). Germline CDR1 is LGHDT and CDR2 is YNNKEL (reference sequence). This CDR3 has 15 residues. The V end lost 4 bases, the J end lost 2 bases, and 12 bases lay between the germline ends. The DNA of the CDR3 is TGTGCCAGCAGCCCCCAGGGACTTGGCAATCAGCCCCAGCATTTT. It encodes CASSPQGLGNQPQHF.

This rearrangement joins TRBV19 to TRBJ2-3, with TRBD2 matching over 10 bases. The J segment lost 5 bases and the V segment lost 5 bases, leaving 4 bases of the junction unmatched. Germline assignment: CDR1 LNHDA and CDR2 SQIVND (reference sequence). The CDR3 length is 14 residues. CDR3 coding DNA: TGTGCCAGTAGTTTAGCGGGAGGAGGAGATACGCAGTATTTT. It codes for CASSLAGGGDTQYF.

This clonotype was recorded at least ten times. The V and J genes are TRBV12-3 or TRBV12-4 and TRBJ2-5, with D maybe TRBD2 (6 bases). The CDR3 sequence is 15 residues long. V was cut by 5 bases and J by 5 bases, with 18 bases left in between. In nucleotides, the CDR3 is TGTGCCAGCAGTACCCCCACCCTTGGGGGGGAGACCCAGTACTTC. It translates to CASSTPTLGGETQYF.

This clonotype showed up just a few times. The chain recombines TRBV29-1 with TRBJ2-5; D is uncertain. Trimming took off 7 bases at V and 0 bases at J, with 6 bases between the two ends. The CDR3 loop spans 11 amino acids. Germline CDR1 and CDR2: SQVTM and ANQGSEA. CDR3 loop: CSAHYQETQYF. DNA for the CDR3: TGCAGCGCTCACTACCAAGAGACCCAGTACTTC.

Concerning this clonotype itself: Being one base from a much bigger clone, this may be a read error. V and J are TRBV5-1 and TRBJ2-7, with 13 bases lining up with TRBD2. The CDR3 contains 15 residues. Germline V gene sequence: CDR1 SGHRS, CDR2 YFSETQ. Trimming removed 0 bases from V and 6 bases from J; junction bases left unmatched: 3. CDR3 residues: CASSLAGLAGSEQYF. In DNA form, the CDR3 reads TGCGCCAGCAGCTTGGCGGGACTAGCGGGGTCCGAGCAGTACTTC.